The 22 T cell receptor beta chains in this list originate from one sample, sequenced in a study of low-dose radiotherapy and immunotherapy resistance in tumors. Both TCRalpha and TCRbeta chains were reverse transcribed with V-gene-specific primers. The authors amplified TCRs for about 20 PCR cycles with a constant-region primer and a V-primer adapter. TCRdb fed the reads into MiXCR, producing one record per CDR3 protein. Of about 18,000 distinct CDR3 sequences in the sample, about 71% were seen once. These receptors came from a human donor with advanced metastatic prostate, ovarian, gallbladder or colorectal cancer (not recorded which). This table probably holds off-target reads from a library built for another chain.

The gene calls are TRBV6-2 or TRBV6-3 and TRBJ2-7, with a tentative D call TRBD1 (6 bases). The CDR3 sequence is 14 residues long. The germline V and J ends were trimmed by 3 bases and 6 bases, with 15 bases remaining between them. Germline values: CDR1 MNHEY, CDR2 SVGEGT. This chain's CDR3 is CASSYGQPPSEQYF. CDR3 DNA sequence: TGTGCCAGCAGTTATGGACAGCCGCCCTCCGAGCAGTACTTC.

V usage is TRBV19 and J usage is TRBJ1-4; a possible D gene is TRBD1 (5 bases). The CDR3 contains 15 residues. V was shortened by 7 bases and J by 10 bases, with 22 bases between the two germline ends. The germline V gene has CDR1 LNHDA and CDR2 SQIVND (reference sequence). The CDR3 protein is CASIPPRPDSGKLFF. In DNA form, the CDR3 reads TGTGCCAGTATTCCCCCACGGCCCGACAGCGGAAAACTGTTTTTT. Full variable domain (remainder filled in from reference TRBV19 and TRBJ1-4): DGGITQSPKYLFRKEGQNVTLSCEQNLNHDAMYWYRQDPGQGLRLIYYSQIVNDFQKGDIAEGYSVSREKKESFPLTVTSAQKNPTAFYLCASIPPRPDSGKLFFGSGTQLSVL.

The chain carries TRBV28 and TRBJ2-7, with D perhaps TRBD2 (5 bases). Germline CDR1 reads MDHEN; CDR2 reads SYDVKM. V was trimmed by 6 bases and J by 0 bases, leaving 12 bases between them. The CDR3 is 14 amino acids. Written as DNA, the CDR3 is TGTGCCAGCAGCCGACCGGGGAGCTCCTACGAGCAGTACTTC. Its protein product is CASSRPGSSYEQYF.

This chain uses TRBV28 with TRBJ1-2; D gene ambiguous. The CDR3 consists of 13 residues. In germline, CDR1 is MDHEN, CDR2 SYDVKM. V was cut by 9 bases and J by 3 bases, with 14 bases left in between. The CDR3 DNA sequence: TGTGCCAGTAGGCGGCACGGCTACTATGGCTACACCTTC. Protein: CASRRHGYYGYTF.

This chain links TRBV5-1 with TRBJ1-1; possibly TRBD1 for D (5 bases). CDR1 is SGHRS and CDR2 is YFSETQ in the germline V gene. The V end was cut by 4 bases, the J end by 3 bases, with 13 bases between. This CDR3 contains 14 residues. The chain's CDR3 is CASSPLRGDTEAFF. The CDR3, as DNA: TGCGCCAGCAGCCCCCTTAGGGGCGACACTGAAGCTTTCTTT.

This clonotype was seen only once. The chain employs TRBV6-2 or TRBV6-3 and TRBJ2-7; possibly TRBD2 for D (5 bases). Germline-derived CDR1 and CDR2 are MNHEY and SVGEGT. The ends were cut back, 5 bases at V and 1 base at J, with 9 bases in the middle. This CDR3 has 13 amino acids. The CDR3 reads CASSRTPSYEQYF. CDR3 sequence (DNA): TGTGCCAGCAGTCGGACTCCTTCCTACGAGCAGTACTTC.

This chain links TRBV4-3 with TRBJ1-5; D ambiguous. This CDR3 spans 13 amino acids. CDR1 is LGHNA, CDR2 YSLEER, per germline. The V end was cut by 4 bases, the J end by 7 bases, with 11 bases between. CDR3 nucleotides: TGCGCCAGCAGCCTCGCCCGCAGCCAGCCCCAGCATTTT. This encodes CASSLARSQPQHF.

CDR3 bases: TGTGCCAGCAGGTTGGGACAGAATCAGCCCCAGCATTTT. Residues: CASRLGQNQPQHF. The genes are TRBV12-3 or TRBV12-4 and TRBJ1-5; 7 bases line up with TRBD1. Trimming at V came to 6 bases and at J to 4 bases, leaving 3 bases not matched to a gene. The CDR3 length is 13 residues.

This clonotype has only a few counts. The rearrangement uses TRBV15 and TRBJ2-1, with 7 nucleotides matching TRBD2. The J segment lost 2 bases and the V segment lost 0 bases, leaving 7 bases of the junction unmatched. The CDR3 has 17 residues. Germline CDR1 is LNHNV and CDR2 is YYDKDF (reference sequence). The CDR3 sequence: CATSRELGGSTYNEQFF. The CDR3 coding sequence is TGTGCCACCAGCAGAGAGCTCGGCGGGAGCACCTACAATGAGCAGTTCTTC.

The CDR3 coding sequence is TGTGCCAGCAGAAGGACTAGCGGCGCAGATACGCAGTATTTT. Its protein product is CASRRTSGADTQYF. V and J are TRBV6-2 or TRBV6-3 and TRBJ2-3; TRBD2 matches at 10 bases. The germline V gene has CDR1 MNHEY and CDR2 SVGEGT. The J segment lost 4 bases and the V segment lost 6 bases, leaving 4 bases of the junction unmatched. This CDR3 is 14 amino acids long.

The gene calls are TRBV29-1 and TRBJ2-7; D not certain. There are 14 residues in the CDR3. The ends were cut back, 1 base at V and 2 bases at J, with 12 bases in the middle. Germline CDR1 SQVTM, CDR2 ANQGSEA. Written as DNA, the CDR3 is TGCAGCGTTGAAGGAATTCAGCCACCCTACGAGCAGTACTTC. Its protein product is CSVEGIQPPYEQYF.

This clonotype was seen more than once but under ten times. CDR3 amino acids: CASSAGAVGAQYF. As DNA, the CDR3 is TGTGCCAGCAGTGCGGGGGCCGTTGGGGCCCAGTACTTC. The rearrangement uses TRBV12-3 or TRBV12-4 and TRBJ2-5; D may be TRBD2 (7 bases). V was shortened by 5 bases and J by 9 bases, with 16 bases between the two germline ends. CDR3 length: 13 residues.

The chain uses TRBV7-8 and TRBJ1-1; D possibly corresponds to TRBD1 (5 bases). Germline assignment: CDR1 SGHVS and CDR2 FQNEAQ. Trimming removed 5 bases from V and 0 bases from J, with 19 bases in between. CDR3 length: 17 amino acids. This chain's CDR3 is CASSRLSLGAMNTEAFF. The CDR3 nucleotides read TGTGCCAGCAGCCGCCTGAGTTTAGGGGCCATGAACACTGAAGCTTTCTTT.

This sequence joins TRBV9 and TRBJ2-7; 13 nucleotides line up with TRBD2. The CDR3 has 14 residues. The V gene end was trimmed by 3 bases and the J gene end by 6 bases; junction bases not matched to a gene: 3. Germline loops: CDR1 SGDLS, CDR2 YYNGEE. The CDR3 loop is CASSGTSGSSEQYF. The CDR3 DNA is TGTGCCAGCAGCGGGACTAGCGGGAGCTCCGAGCAGTACTTC. Drawing the rest from reference TRBV9 and TRBJ2-7, the complete variable domain is DSGVTQTPKHLITATGQRVTLRCSPRSGDLSVYWYQQSLDQGLQFLIQYYNGEERAKGNILERFSAQQFPDLHSELNLSSLELGDSALYFCASSGTSGSSEQYFGPGTRLTVT.

The rearrangement joins TRBV5-1 to TRBJ2-3, with D unresolved. Trimming removed 0 bases at V and 5 bases at J, with 1 base between. From germline, CDR1 is SGHRS and CDR2 YFSETQ. The CDR3 has 11 amino acids. DNA for the CDR3: TGCGCCAGCAGCTTGGTAGATACGCAGTATTTT. Encoded protein: CASSLVDTQYF.

The chain has TRBV7-3 and TRBJ2-7, with D perhaps matching TRBD2 (5 bases). CDR1 is SGHTA, CDR2 FQGTGA, per germline. Trimming took off 5 bases at V and 2 bases at J, with 7 bases between the two ends. The CDR3 is 12 residues long. The CDR3 sequence: CASSPGAYEQYF. CDR3 coding DNA: TGTGCCAGCAGCCCCGGGGCCTACGAGCAGTACTTC.

The chain links TRBV19 to TRBJ2-1; tentative D call: TRBD1 (5 bases). CDR3 size: 12 residues. Germline V gives CDR1 LNHDA, CDR2 SQIVND (reference sequence). V was cut by 9 bases and J by 4 bases, with 10 bases left in between. CDR3: CASVTAYNEQFF. The DNA of the CDR3 is TGTGCCAGCGTGACAGCTTACAATGAGCAGTTCTTC.

The V gene is TRBV4-3, the J gene TRBJ2-3; TRBD1 agrees at 7 bases. Germline trimming cut 4 bases from V and 9 bases from J; bases unmatched to any gene: 7. The CDR3 runs 13 residues. CDR1 is LGHNA, CDR2 YSLEER, per germline. CDR3 sequence: CASSRDRVGTQYF. CDR3 DNA: TGCGCCAGCAGCCGAGACAGGGTTGGGACGCAGTATTTT.

V usage is TRBV12-3 or TRBV12-4 and J usage is TRBJ2-7; the match to TRBD1 covers 8 bases. V lost 6 bases and J lost 3; bases outside the gene matches: 4. The CDR3 covers 13 residues. CDR3 residues: CASSPDRVYEQYF. In nucleotides, the CDR3 is TGTGCCAGCAGCCCGGACAGGGTCTACGAGCAGTACTTC.

V and J are TRBV12-3 or TRBV12-4 and TRBJ1-1; D perhaps matches TRBD1 (6 bases). V was trimmed by 7 bases and J by 1 base, leaving 13 bases between them. The CDR3 sequence is 14 residues long. The DNA of the CDR3 is TGTGCCAGCAAACGGGACACCGGGAACACTGAAGCTTTCTTT. This sequence encodes CASKRDTGNTEAFF.

The chain recombines TRBV6-8 with TRBJ2-1; maybe TRBD1 (5 bases). Germline V CDR1 and CDR2: MNHGY, SAAAGT. V lost 4 bases and J 4 bases, leaving 8 bases between the germline ends. The CDR3 contains 13 residues. DNA of the CDR3: TGTGCCAGCAGTTCTCGACAGTACAATGAGCAGTTCTTC. Its protein product is CASSSRQYNEQFF.

The CDR3 region has the DNA TGTGCCAGCTCCCTGGTTTGGGGTTACGAGCAGTACTTC. It specifies CASSLVWGYEQYF. V and J are TRBV12-3 or TRBV12-4 and TRBJ2-7; D is uncertain. The CDR3 runs 13 residues. V dropped 8 bases and J dropped 4 bases, with 15 bases sitting between them.